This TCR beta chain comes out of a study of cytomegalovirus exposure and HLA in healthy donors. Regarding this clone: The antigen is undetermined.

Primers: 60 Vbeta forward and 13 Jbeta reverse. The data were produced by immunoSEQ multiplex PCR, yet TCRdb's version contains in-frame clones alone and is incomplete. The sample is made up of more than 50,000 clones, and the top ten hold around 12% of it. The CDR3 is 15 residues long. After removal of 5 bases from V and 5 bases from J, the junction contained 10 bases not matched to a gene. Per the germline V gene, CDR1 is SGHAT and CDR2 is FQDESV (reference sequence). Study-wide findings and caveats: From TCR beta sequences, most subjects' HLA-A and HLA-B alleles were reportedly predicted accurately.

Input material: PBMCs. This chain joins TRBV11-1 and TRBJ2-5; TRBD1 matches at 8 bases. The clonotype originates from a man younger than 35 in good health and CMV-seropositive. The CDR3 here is CASSAVTGALETQYF. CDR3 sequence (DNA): TGTGCCAGCAGCGCCGTGACAGGGGCCTTGGAGACCCAGTACTTC.